This T cell receptor beta chain was captured in a study of blood T cell repertoires in COVID-19. Study background: From the United States, Italy and Spain came samples of acute and convalescent COVID-19. The analysed material was cDNA or gDNA that came from T cells, B-cell-depleted T cells, or PBMCs.

CDR1 is LNHDA, CDR2 SQIVND, per germline (reference sequence). CDR3 length: 15 residues. V lost 3 bases, J lost 4 bases, and 13 bases lay in between. This clone was observed once. As processed by the authors: It was from reference gene primer amplification that nucleated cell counts were estimated. Profiling relied on immunoSEQ multiplex PCR, and the TCRdb table lists in-frame clones only, not all of them. From that table come the V and J calls and clone size; the DNA was used to work out D and trimming. This table holds around 140,000 clones, over 80% found once. Sequencing was performed on peripheral blood. The rearrangement joins TRBV19 to TRBJ2-1, with D possibly TRBD1 on 6 matching bases. The sequence was obtained from a woman aged 45-65 years with acute or convalescent COVID-19. CDR3 DNA sequence: TGTGCCAGTAGTATTCAGCCTGACAGGTACAATGAGCAGTTCTTC. Its protein is CASSIQPDRYNEQFF.